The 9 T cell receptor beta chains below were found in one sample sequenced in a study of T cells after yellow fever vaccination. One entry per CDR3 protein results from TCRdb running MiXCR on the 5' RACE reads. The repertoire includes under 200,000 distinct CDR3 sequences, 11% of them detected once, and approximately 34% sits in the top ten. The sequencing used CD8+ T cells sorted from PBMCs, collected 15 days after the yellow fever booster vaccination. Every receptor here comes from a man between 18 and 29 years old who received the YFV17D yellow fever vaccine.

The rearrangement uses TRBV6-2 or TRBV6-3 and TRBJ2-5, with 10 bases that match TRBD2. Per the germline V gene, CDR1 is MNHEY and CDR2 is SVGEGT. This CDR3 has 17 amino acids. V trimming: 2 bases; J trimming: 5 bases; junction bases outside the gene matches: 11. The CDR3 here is CASSYLGTSVGRETQYF. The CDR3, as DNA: TGTGCCAGCAGTTACCTCGGGACTAGCGTGGGTCGGGAGACCCAGTACTTC.

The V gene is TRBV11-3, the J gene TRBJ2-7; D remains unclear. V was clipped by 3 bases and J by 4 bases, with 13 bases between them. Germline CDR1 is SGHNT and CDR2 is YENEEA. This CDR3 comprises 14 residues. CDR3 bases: TGTGCCAGCAGCTTTCCCCGGCGTTGGTACGAGCAGTACGTC. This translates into CASSFPRRWYEQYV.

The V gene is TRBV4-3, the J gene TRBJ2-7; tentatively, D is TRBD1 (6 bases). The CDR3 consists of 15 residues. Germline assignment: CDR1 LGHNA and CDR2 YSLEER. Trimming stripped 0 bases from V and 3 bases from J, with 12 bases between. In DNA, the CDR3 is TGCGCCAGCAGCCAAGACCAGGGGAAGTACTACGAGCAGTACTTC. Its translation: CASSQDQGKYYEQYF.

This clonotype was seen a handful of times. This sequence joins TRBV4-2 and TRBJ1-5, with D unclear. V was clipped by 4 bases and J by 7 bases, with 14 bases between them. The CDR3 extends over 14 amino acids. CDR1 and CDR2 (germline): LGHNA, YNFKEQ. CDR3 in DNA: TGTGCCAGCAGCCTTGGTATGGGAGAACAGCCCCAGCATTTT. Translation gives CASSLGMGEQPQHF.

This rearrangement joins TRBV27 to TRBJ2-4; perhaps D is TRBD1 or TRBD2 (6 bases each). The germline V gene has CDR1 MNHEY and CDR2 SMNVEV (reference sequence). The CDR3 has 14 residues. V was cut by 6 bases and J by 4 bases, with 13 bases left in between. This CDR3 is CASSPWGAKNIQYF. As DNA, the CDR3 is TGTGCCAGCAGCCCTTGGGGGGCGAAAAACATTCAGTACTTC.

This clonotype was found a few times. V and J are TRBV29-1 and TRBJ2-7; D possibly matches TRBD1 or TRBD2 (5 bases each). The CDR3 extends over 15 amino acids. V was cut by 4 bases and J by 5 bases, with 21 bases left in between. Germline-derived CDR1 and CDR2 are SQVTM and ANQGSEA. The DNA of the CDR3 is TGCAGCGTTGTCCCGGCAGGGACGTCCCTCAACGAGCAGTACTTC. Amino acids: CSVVPAGTSLNEQYF.

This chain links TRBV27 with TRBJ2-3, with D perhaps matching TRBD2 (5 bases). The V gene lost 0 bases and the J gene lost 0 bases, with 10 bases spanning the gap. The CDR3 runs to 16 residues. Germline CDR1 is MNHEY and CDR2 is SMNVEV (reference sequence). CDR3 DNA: TGTGCCAGCAGTTTATCCGTATCGGGGAGCACAGATACGCAGTATTTT. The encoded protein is CASSLSVSGSTDTQYF.

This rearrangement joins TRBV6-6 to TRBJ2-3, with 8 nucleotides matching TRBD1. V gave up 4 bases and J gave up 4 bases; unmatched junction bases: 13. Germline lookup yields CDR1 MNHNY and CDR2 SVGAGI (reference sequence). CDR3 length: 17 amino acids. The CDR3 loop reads CASSLLGQGRASDTQYF. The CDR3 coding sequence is TGTGCCAGCAGTTTACTCGGACAGGGCCGAGCTTCAGATACGCAGTATTTT.

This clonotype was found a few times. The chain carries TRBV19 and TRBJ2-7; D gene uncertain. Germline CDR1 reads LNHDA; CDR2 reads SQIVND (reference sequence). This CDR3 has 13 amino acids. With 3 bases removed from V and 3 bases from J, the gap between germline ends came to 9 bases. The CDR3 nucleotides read TGTGCCAGTAGTATTACCGTCAACTACGAGCAGTACTTC. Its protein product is CASSITVNYEQYF. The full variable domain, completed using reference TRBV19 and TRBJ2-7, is DGGITQSPKYLFRKEGQNVTLSCEQNLNHDAMYWYRQDPGQGLRLIYYSQIVNDFQKGDIAEGYSVSREKKESFPLTVTSAQKNPTAFYLCASSITVNYEQYFGPGTRLTVT.